This T cell receptor (beta chain) was documented in a study of blood T cell repertoires in COVID-19. For the study at large: The study drew acute and convalescent COVID-19 samples from the United States, Italy and Spain. PBMCs, B-cell-depleted T cells, or T cells were the source of the cDNA or gDNA that made up the material.

Per the original data handling: The authors estimated nucleated cell counts from reference gene primer amplification. Here immunoSEQ multiplex PCR was the method, and the copy in TCRdb shows in-frame clones only, minus some. That table is the source of V, J and clone size, and D and trimming were worked out from the DNA. This sample has 200,000 to 300,000 clones, with about 87% found just once. Trimming stripped 1 base from V and 5 bases from J, with 8 bases between. CDR1 is SGHTA and CDR2 is FQGTGA in the germline V gene. CDR3 length equals 13 residues. The chain combines TRBV7-3 with TRBJ1-2; D remains ambiguous. This TCR came from a man in his 60s who had recovered from COVID-19. Sequencing input: peripheral blood. The chain's CDR3 is CASSLKGGYGYTF. The CDR3 coding sequence is TGTGCCAGCAGCTTAAAAGGAGGGTATGGCTACACCTTC.